A selection of T cell receptor beta chains follows, all from one sample in a study of T cells in localized non-small cell lung cancer. The data were produced by immunoSEQ multiplex PCR, yet TCRdb's version contains in-frame clones alone and is incomplete. Here the sample spans about 40,000 clones, around 90% being singletons. The sample here was PBMCs, taken before any cancer treatment. Receptors originate from a woman aged 35-75 years with stage II lung adenocarcinoma. Both conserved end residues are part of each CDR3.

CASSYSGIGNQPQHF,TRBJ1-5,15,TRBV6-5
CASSLAMSQGEKLFF,TRBJ1-4,15,TRBV5-1
CASSLVGSFRNEQFF,TRBJ2-1,15,TRBV7-9
CATSRVGVPNEQFF,TRBJ2-1,14,TRBV15
CASSLTAGGHEQYF,TRBJ2-7,14,TRBV7-9
CASSIWTGAGNTIYF,TRBJ1-3,15,TRBV19
CASSLAPGGGEKLFF,TRBJ1-4,15,TRBV5-1
CASSFGNEQFF,TRBJ2-1,11,TRBV6-6
CASSEVMYGGETQYF,TRBJ2-5,15,TRBV2
CIPRGPINQPQHF,TRBJ1-5,13,TRBV29-1